The 16 T cell receptor beta chains in this list originate from one sample, sequenced in a study of T-cell memory formation after mild COVID-19. TCRdb reanalysed the 5' RACE reads using MiXCR and keeps one entry per CDR3 protein. The data contain just over 300,000 distinct CDR3 sequences, just under 20% of them singletons. Sequenced input: PBMCs or a T cell subset sorted from them (not recorded which). These receptors originate from a man in his late teens or twenties who had mild COVID-19 (a few samples of this study predate the infection). Cell type and time point are not known.

This clonotype has only a few counts. V is TRBV7-2 and J is TRBJ1-2; unclear D gene. The CDR3 is made up of 15 amino acids. The germline V gene has CDR1 SGHTA and CDR2 FQGNSA. V dropped 0 bases and J dropped 2 bases, with 10 bases sitting between them. CDR3 bases: TGTGCCAGCAGCTTAGCGCGTGGAGGGAACTATGGCTACACCTTC. Translating gives CASSLARGGNYGYTF. The full variable domain, in which reference TRBV7-2 and TRBJ1-2 provide the parts outside the CDR3, is GAGVSQSPSNKVTEKGKDVELRCDPISGHTALYWYRQSLGQGLEFLIYFQGNSAPDKSGLPSDRFSAERTGGSVSTLTIQRTQQEDSAVYLCASSLARGGNYGYTFGSGTRLTVV.

The V gene is TRBV7-2, the J gene TRBJ1-3; 7 bases fit TRBD1. J lost 2 bases, V lost 1 base, and 2 bases had no gene match. Germline V lookup: CDR1 SGHTA, CDR2 FQGNSA. There are 15 residues in the CDR3. The DNA for the CDR3 is TGTGCCAGCAGCTTAGGCGGGACAGCTGGAAACACCATATATTTT. Its protein is CASSLGGTAGNTIYF.

This clonotype was recorded a few times. The chain links TRBV10-3 to TRBJ2-1, with 7 bases identical to TRBD1. The trim removed 8 bases at V and 0 bases at J, leaving 10 bases unmatched. The CDR3 has 16 amino acids. Germline V gene lookup returns CDR1 ENHRY and CDR2 SYGVKD. The CDR3, as DNA: TGTGCCATCTGGGACAGCCGATCTAGCTCCTACAATGAGCAGTTCTTC. Amino acids: CAIWDSRSSSYNEQFF.

The chain uses TRBV7-8 and TRBJ1-2, with D possibly being TRBD1 (5 bases). The CDR3 sequence is 16 residues long. Germline-derived CDR1 and CDR2 are SGHVS and FQNEAQ. Trimming left V 5 bases short and J 6 bases short, with 22 bases between. Written as DNA, the CDR3 is TGTGCCAGCAGCCTCTCCCCGACAGACCGGCGGGATGGCTACACCTTC. Its translation is CASSLSPTDRRDGYTF. The full variable domain, with the rest looked up from reference TRBV7-8 and TRBJ1-2, is GAGVSQSPRYKVAKRGQDVALRCDPISGHVSLFWYQQALGQGPEFLTYFQNEAQLDKSGLPSDRFFAERPEGSVSTLKIQRTQQEDSAVYLCASSLSPTDRRDGYTFGSGTRLTVV.

The chain employs TRBV11-1 and TRBJ1-1; 9 bases are a match to TRBD1. V shed 5 bases, J shed 5 bases, and the junction held 6 bases outside the gene matches. CDR1 is SGHAT, CDR2 FQDESV, per germline (reference sequence). The CDR3 is 14 residues long. CDR3 region: CASSATGGWTEAFF. The CDR3, as DNA: TGTGCCAGCAGCGCGACAGGGGGGTGGACTGAAGCTTTCTTT.

In this sample, this clonotype turned up a few times. This chain uses TRBV9 with TRBJ2-5; no clear D. The length of the CDR3 is 13 residues. V was cut by 0 bases and J by 3 bases, with 6 bases left in between. Germline lookup yields CDR1 SGDLS and CDR2 YYNGEE. CDR3: CASSVAQKETQYF. The CDR3 nucleotides are TGTGCCAGCAGCGTAGCCCAAAAAGAGACCCAGTACTTC.

The chain recombines TRBV15 with TRBJ2-1, with 9 bases lining up with TRBD2. CDR3 length equals 17 residues. The V gene end was trimmed by 0 bases and the J gene end by 4 bases; junction bases not matched to a gene: 7. CDR1 and CDR2 (germline): LNHNV, YYDKDF (reference sequence). CDR3 nucleotides: TGTGCCACCAGCAGAGATGTAGCGGGGGTGGGGTACAATGAGCAGTTCTTC. It encodes CATSRDVAGVGYNEQFF. Together with reference TRBV15 and TRBJ2-1, the CDR3 gives the full variable domain: DAMVIQNPRYQVTQFGKPVTLSCSQTLNHNVMYWYQQKSSQAPKLLFHYYDKDFNNEADTPDNFQSRRPNTSFCFLDIRSPGLGDTAMYLCATSRDVAGVGYNEQFFGPGTRLTVL.

This chain joins TRBV9 and TRBJ2-5; no clear D. Trimming pared 4 bases from V and 5 bases from J, leaving 18 bases between. The V gene's germline CDR1 is SGDLS and CDR2 YYNGEE. This CDR3 is built from 15 residues. CDR3 in DNA: TGTGCCAGCAGCCCCACCTCTGGCTCATCCGAGACCCAGTACTTC. Its protein product is CASSPTSGSSETQYF.

This clonotype was found a few times. The rearrangement uses TRBV3-1 and TRBJ2-2; 7 bases agree with TRBD1. V trimming: 5 bases; J trimming: 4 bases; junction bases outside the gene matches: 7. The CDR3 length is 15 residues. Germline CDR1 LGHDT, CDR2 YNNKEL (reference sequence). The chain's CDR3 is CASSLLGGLTGELFF. Here the CDR3 DNA reads TGTGCCAGCAGCTTACTAGGGGGCCTCACCGGGGAGCTGTTTTTT.

This chain uses TRBV20-1 with TRBJ1-6; D unresolved. V was trimmed by 6 bases and J by 5 bases, leaving 17 bases between them. This CDR3 has 15 amino acids. The germline V gene encodes CDR1 DFQATT and CDR2 SNEGSKA (reference sequence). The CDR3 is CSAIAAARDNSPLHF. DNA of the CDR3: TGCAGTGCAATAGCGGCGGCCAGAGATAATTCACCCCTCCACTTT.

This rearrangement joins TRBV10-2 to TRBJ1-1, with a possible D match to TRBD1 (6 bases). Germline V gene lookup returns CDR1 WSHSY and CDR2 SAAADI. V was pared by 3 bases and J by 7 bases, with 9 bases between. The CDR3 is 12 amino acids. The CDR3 sequence is CASSDLQGEAFF. The CDR3 nucleotides read TGCGCCAGCAGTGACCTACAGGGTGAAGCTTTCTTT.

The V and J genes are TRBV7-3 and TRBJ2-3; tentatively, D is TRBD2 (6 bases). Germline-derived CDR1 and CDR2 are SGHTA and FQGTGA. V lost 5 bases to trimming and J lost 3 bases, with 12 bases between them. This CDR3 contains 14 residues. CDR3 protein: CASSIGTGTDTQYF. CDR3 coding DNA: TGTGCCAGCAGCATCGGGACTGGGACAGATACGCAGTATTTT.

The chain combines TRBV6-5 with TRBJ1-6; no reliable D call. There are 13 residues in the CDR3. Germline CDR1 reads MNHEY; CDR2 reads SVGAGI. Trimming removed 10 bases from V and 5 bases from J, with 12 bases in between. The DNA for the CDR3 is TGTGCCACCAGGCGGGTGGATAATTCACCCCTCCACTTT. Protein sequence: CATRRVDNSPLHF.

The rearrangement links TRBV6-4 to TRBJ1-4, with a possible D match to TRBD1 (6 bases). Trimming left V 0 bases short and J 8 bases short, with 25 bases between. This CDR3 has 19 residues. The germline gives CDR1 MRHNA, CDR2 SNTAGT. CDR3 in DNA: TGTGCCAGCAGTGACTCGAGTACAGGGCGTACAGACAGTAGAGAAAAACTGTTTTTT. Its protein product is CASSDSSTGRTDSREKLFF.

The J gene is TRBJ2-1, the V gene TRBV6-1; D is possibly TRBD2 (5 bases). Germline V CDR1 and CDR2: MNHNS, SASEGT. The CDR3 contains 14 residues. V lost 3 bases to trimming and J lost 8 bases, with 14 bases between them. The CDR3 DNA is TGTGCCAGCAGTGATTTCGGGCCGAGGGATGAGCAGTTCTTC. It encodes CASSDFGPRDEQFF.

The chain carries TRBV4-1 and TRBJ2-1, with D tentatively TRBD2 (6 bases). V gave up 4 bases and J gave up 10 bases, with 8 bases separating them. The CDR3 has 11 amino acids. CDR1 is MGHRA, CDR2 YSYEKL, per germline. The CDR3 bases are TGCGCCAGCAGCCGGGGAGGAGAGCAGTTCTTC. It yields the protein CASSRGGEQFF.